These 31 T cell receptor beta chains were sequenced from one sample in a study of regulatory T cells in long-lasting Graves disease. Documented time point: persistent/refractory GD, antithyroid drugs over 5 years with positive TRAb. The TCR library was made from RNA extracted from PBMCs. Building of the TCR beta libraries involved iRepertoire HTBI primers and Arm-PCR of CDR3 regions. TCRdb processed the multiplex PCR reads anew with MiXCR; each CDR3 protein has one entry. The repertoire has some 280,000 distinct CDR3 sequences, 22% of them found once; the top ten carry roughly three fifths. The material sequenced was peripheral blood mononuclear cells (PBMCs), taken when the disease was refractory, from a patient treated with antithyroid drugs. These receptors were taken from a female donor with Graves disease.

CDR3 in amino acids: CAWNPAREGGGLVEQYF. In DNA form, the CDR3 reads TGTGCCTGGAACCCAGCCCGCGAGGGGGGAGGGCTCGTAGAGCAGTACTTC. The genes are TRBV30 and TRBJ2-7; tentative D call: TRBD2 (7 bases). The CDR3 is 17 residues long. Germline V gene lookup returns CDR1 GTSNPN and CDR2 SVGIG (reference sequence). Trimming stripped 4 bases from V and 7 bases from J, with 29 bases between. Complete variable domain (other parts from reference TRBV30 and TRBJ2-7): SQTIHQWPATLVQPVGSPLSLECTVEGTSNPNLYWYRQAAGRGLQLLFYSVGIGQISSEVPQNLSASRPQDRQFILSSKKLLLSDSGFYLCAWNPAREGGGLVEQYFGPGTRLTVT.

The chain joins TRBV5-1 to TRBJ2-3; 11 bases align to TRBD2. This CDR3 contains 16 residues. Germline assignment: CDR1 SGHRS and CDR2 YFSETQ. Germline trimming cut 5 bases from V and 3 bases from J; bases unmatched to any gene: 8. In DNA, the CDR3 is TGCGCCAGCAGACAGGGGGCTAGCGGGAGGACAGATACGCAGTATTTT. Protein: CASRQGASGRTDTQYF.

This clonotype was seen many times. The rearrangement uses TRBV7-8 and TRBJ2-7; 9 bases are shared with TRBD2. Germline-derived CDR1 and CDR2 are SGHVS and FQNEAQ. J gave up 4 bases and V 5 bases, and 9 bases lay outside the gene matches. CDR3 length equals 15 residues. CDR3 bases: TGTGCCAGCAGCCTGACGCGGACTAGCGAATACGAGCAGTACTTC. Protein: CASSLTRTSEYEQYF.

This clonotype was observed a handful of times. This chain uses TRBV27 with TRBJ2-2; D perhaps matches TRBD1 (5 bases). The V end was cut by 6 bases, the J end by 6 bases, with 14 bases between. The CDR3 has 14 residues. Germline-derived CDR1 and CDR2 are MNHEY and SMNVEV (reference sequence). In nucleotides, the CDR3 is TGTGCCAGCAGATGGGATCAGGGATCCGGGGAGCTGTTTTTT. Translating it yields CASRWDQGSGELFF.

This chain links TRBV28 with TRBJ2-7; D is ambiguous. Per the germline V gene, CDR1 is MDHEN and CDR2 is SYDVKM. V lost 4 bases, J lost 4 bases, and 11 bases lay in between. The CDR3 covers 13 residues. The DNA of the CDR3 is TGTGCCAGCAGTTCCCAGGTAGGATACGAGCAGTACTTC. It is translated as CASSSQVGYEQYF.

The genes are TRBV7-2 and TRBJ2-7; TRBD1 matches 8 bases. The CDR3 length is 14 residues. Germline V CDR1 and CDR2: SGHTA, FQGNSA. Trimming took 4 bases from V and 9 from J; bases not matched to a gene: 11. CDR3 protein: CASSSTGQGLWQYF. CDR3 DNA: TGTGCCAGCAGCTCCACCGGACAGGGCCTATGGCAGTACTTC.

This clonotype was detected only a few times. CDR3 protein: CATSDAPSGQETQYF. The CDR3 DNA reads TGTGCCACCAGTGATGCCCCGTCGGGCCAAGAGACCCAGTACTTC. The chain employs TRBV24-1 and TRBJ2-5, with unresolved D. The germline CDR1 and CDR2 sequences are KGHDR and SFDVKD. V lost 3 bases to trimming and J lost 1 base, with 11 bases between them. This CDR3 comprises 15 residues.

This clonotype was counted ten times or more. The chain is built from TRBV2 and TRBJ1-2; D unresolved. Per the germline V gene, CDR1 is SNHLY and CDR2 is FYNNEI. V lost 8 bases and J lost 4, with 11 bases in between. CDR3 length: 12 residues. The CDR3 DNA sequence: TGTGCCAGCGGAAATGCGGGCTATGGCTACACCTTC. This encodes CASGNAGYGYTF.

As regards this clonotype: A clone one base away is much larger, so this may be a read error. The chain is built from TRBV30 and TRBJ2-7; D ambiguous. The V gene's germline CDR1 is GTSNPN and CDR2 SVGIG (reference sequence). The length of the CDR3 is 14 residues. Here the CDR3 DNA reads TGTGCCTGGAGTGTTGGTTCCCGCTCCTACGGGCAGTACTTC. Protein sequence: CAWSVGSRSYGQYF.

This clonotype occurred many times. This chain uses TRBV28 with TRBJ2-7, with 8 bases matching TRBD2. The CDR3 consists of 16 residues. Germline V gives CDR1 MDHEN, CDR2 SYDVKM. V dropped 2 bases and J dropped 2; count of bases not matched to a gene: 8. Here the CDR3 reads CASSLVVTSVTYEQYF. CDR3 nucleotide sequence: TGTGCCAGCAGTTTAGTCGTGACTAGCGTCACCTACGAGCAGTACTTC.

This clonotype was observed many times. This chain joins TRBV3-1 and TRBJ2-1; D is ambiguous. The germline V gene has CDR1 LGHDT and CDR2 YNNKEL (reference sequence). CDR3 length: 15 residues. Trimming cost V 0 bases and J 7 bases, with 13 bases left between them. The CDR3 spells CASSQDARVENEQFF. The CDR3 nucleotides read TGTGCCAGCAGCCAAGACGCCCGGGTGGAGAATGAGCAGTTCTTC.

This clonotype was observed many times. CDR3 sequence reads: CASSLDPGRREQYF. The CDR3, as DNA: TGTGCCAGCAGTTTGGATCCGGGCCGTCGCGAGCAGTACTTC. J is TRBJ2-7 and V is TRBV28; D not resolved. V lost 3 bases and J 6 bases, leaving 15 bases between the germline ends. This CDR3 has 14 amino acids. Germline assignment: CDR1 MDHEN and CDR2 SYDVKM. The entire variable domain, with the rest obtained from reference TRBV28 and TRBJ2-7, is as follows: DVKVTQSSRYLVKRTGEKVFLECVQDMDHENMFWYRQDPGLGLRLIYFSYDVKMKEKGDIPEGYSVSREKKERFSLILESASTNQTSMYLCASSLDPGRREQYFGPGTRLTVT.

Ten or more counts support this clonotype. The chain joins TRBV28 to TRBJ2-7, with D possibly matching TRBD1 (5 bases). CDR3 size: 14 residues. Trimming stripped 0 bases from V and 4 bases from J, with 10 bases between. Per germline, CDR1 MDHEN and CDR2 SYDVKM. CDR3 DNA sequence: TGTGCCAGCAGTTTATGGCAGGGCGCGTACGAGCAGTACTTC. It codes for CASSLWQGAYEQYF.

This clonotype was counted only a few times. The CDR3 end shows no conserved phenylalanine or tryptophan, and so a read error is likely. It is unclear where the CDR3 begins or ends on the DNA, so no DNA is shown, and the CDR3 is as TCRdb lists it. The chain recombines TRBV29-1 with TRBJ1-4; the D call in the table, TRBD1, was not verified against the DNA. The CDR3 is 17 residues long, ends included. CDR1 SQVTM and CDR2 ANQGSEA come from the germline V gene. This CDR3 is CSVEFGVKILLRNRRGP.

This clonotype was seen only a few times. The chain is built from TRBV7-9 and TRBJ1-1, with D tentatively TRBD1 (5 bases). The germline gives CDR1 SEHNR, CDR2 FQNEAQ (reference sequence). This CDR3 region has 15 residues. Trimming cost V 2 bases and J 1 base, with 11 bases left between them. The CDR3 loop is CASSLISGTNTEAFF. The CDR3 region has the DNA TGTGCCAGCAGCTTAATTTCGGGGACGAACACTGAAGCTTTCTTT.

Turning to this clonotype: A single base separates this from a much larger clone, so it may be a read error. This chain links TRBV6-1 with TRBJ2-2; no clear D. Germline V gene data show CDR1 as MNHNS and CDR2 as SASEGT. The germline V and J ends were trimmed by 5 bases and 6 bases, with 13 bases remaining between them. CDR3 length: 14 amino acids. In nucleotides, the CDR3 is TGTGCCAGCAGTCCCCCCGCAGCCTCCGGGGAGCTGTTTTTT. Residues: CASSPPAASGELFF.

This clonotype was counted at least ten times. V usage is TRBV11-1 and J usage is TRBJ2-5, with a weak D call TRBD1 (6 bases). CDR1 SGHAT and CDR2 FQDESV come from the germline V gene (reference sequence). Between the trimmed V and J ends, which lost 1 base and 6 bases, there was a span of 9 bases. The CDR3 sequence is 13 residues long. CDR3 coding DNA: TGTGCCAGCAGCTTAGACGACAGGCAGACCCAGTACTTC. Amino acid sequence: CASSLDDRQTQYF.

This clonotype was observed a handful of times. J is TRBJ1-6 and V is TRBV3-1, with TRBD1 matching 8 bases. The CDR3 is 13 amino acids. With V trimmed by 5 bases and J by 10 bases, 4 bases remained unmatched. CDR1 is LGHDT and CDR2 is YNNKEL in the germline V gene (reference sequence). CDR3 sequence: CASSGQGGSPLHF. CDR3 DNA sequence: TGTGCCAGCAGCGGACAGGGAGGATCACCCCTCCACTTT.

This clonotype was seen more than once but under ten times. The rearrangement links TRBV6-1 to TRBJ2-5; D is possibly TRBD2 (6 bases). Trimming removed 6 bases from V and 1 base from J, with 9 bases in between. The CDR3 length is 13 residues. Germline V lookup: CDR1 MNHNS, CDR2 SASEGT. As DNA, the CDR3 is TGTGCCAGCAGCGACGGGAGCCAAGAGACCCAGTACTTC. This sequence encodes CASSDGSQETQYF.

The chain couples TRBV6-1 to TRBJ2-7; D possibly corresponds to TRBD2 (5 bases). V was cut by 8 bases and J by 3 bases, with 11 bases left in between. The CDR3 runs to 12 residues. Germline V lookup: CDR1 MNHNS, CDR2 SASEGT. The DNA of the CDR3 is TGTGCCAGCGGGAGCCAGAGCTACGAGCAGTACTTC. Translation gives CASGSQSYEQYF.

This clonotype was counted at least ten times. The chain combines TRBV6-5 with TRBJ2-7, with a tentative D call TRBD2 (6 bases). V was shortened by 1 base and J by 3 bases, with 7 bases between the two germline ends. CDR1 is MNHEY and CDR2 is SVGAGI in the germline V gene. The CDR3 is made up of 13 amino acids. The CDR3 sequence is CASSYLGGYEQYF. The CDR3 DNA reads TGTGCCAGCAGTTACTTGGGAGGCTACGAGCAGTACTTC.

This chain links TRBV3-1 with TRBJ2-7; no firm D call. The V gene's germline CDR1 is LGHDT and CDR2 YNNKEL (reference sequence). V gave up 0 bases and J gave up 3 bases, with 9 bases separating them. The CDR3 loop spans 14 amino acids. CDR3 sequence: CASSQDYGDYEQYF. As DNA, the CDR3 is TGTGCCAGCAGCCAAGATTATGGGGACTACGAGCAGTACTTC.

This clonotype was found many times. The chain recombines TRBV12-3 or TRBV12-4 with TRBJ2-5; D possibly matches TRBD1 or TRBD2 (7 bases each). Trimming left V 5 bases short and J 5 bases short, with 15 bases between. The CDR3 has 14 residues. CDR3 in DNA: TGTGCCAGCAGTCTCGCAGGGGGGGAGGAGACCCAGTACTTC. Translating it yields CASSLAGGEETQYF.

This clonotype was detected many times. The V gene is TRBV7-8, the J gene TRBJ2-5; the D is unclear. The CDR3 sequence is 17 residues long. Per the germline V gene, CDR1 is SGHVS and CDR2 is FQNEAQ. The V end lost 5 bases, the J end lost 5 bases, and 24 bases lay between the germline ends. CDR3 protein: CASSLPSSGLPEETQYF. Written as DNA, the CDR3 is TGTGCCAGCAGCCTCCCCTCATCCGGGCTCCCGGAGGAGACCCAGTACTTC.

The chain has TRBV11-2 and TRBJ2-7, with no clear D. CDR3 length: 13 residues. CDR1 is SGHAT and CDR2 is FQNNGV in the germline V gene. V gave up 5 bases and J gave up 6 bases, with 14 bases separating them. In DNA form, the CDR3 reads TGTGCCAGCAGCCCGTCGGGCCCATGCGAGCAGTACTTC. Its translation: CASSPSGPCEQYF.

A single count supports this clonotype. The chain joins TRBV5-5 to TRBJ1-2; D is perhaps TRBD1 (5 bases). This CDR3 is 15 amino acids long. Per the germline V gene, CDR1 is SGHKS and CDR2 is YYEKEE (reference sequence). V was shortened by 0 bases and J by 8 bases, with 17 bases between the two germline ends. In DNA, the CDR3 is TGTGCCAGCAGCTTGGCCCTGACAGCCCTAGCGGGCTACACCTTC. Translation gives CASSLALTALAGYTF. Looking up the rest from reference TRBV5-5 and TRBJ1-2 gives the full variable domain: DAGVTQSPTHLIKTRGQQVTLRCSPISGHKSVSWYQQVLGQGPQFIFQYYEKEERGRGNFPDRFSARQFPNYSSELNVNALLLGDSALYLCASSLALTALAGYTFGSGTRLTVV.

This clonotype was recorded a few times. CDR3 sequence: CASSLDREGEKLFF. DNA for the CDR3: TGCGCCAGCAGCTTGGACAGGGAGGGTGAAAAACTGTTTTTT. The chain has TRBV5-1 and TRBJ1-4; D may be TRBD1 (6 bases). This CDR3 has 14 residues. V gave up 0 bases and J gave up 7 bases, with 10 bases separating them. The germline CDR1 and CDR2 sequences are SGHRS and YFSETQ.

CDR3 coding DNA: TGTGCCAGCAGTTTACAGATGATGGGCGGGGAGCTGTTTTTT. Its protein is CASSLQMMGGELFF. This chain connects TRBV12-3 or TRBV12-4 to TRBJ2-2; D is ambiguous. The ends were cut back, 2 bases at V and 7 bases at J, with 11 bases in the middle. There are 14 residues in the CDR3.

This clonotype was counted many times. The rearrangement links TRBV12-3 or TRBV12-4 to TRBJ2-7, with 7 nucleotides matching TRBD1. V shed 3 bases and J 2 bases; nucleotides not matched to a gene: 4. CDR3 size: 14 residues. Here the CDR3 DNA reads TGTGCCAGCAGTTTTGGGGACAGCGCCTACGAGCAGTACTTC. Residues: CASSFGDSAYEQYF.

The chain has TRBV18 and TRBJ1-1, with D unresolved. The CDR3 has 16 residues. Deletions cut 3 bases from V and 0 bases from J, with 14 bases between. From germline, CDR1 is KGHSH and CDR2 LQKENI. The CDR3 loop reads CASSPESASLNTEAFF. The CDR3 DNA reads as TGTGCCAGCTCACCCGAGTCAGCGAGCTTGAACACTGAAGCTTTCTTT.

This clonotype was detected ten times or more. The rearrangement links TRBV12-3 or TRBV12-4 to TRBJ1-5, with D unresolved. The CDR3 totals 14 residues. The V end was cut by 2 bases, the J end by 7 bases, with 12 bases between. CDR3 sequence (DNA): TGTGCCAGCAGTTTATTTGGGTTACCCCAGCCCCAGCATTTT. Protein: CASSLFGLPQPQHF.